This T cell receptor beta chain was sequenced for a study of cytomegalovirus exposure and HLA in healthy donors. Whole-study findings and limits: According to an earlier analysis, most TCR beta V segments yielded productive rearrangements about 90% or about 30% of the time. Sequencing likely caused a cluster of highly shared sequence variants.

After removal of 0 bases from V and 6 bases from J, the junction contained 4 bases not matched to a gene. Per germline, CDR1 SGHRS and CDR2 YFSETQ. The CDR3 consists of 14 residues. The primer mix had 60 Vbeta and 13 Jbeta primers. The data were produced by immunoSEQ multiplex PCR, yet TCRdb's version contains in-frame clones alone and is incomplete. Among around 150,000 clones listed, approximately 77% were seen once. As for this clone: As yet, its antigen is unknown.

Input material: PBMCs. The rearrangement links TRBV5-1 to TRBJ2-7; 9 bases map to TRBD1. The TCR sequence derives from a middle-aged woman in good health and CMV-seronegative. The CDR3 region is CASSLGQGVGEQYF. DNA for the CDR3: TGCGCCAGCAGCTTGGGACAGGGGGTAGGCGAGCAGTACTTC.